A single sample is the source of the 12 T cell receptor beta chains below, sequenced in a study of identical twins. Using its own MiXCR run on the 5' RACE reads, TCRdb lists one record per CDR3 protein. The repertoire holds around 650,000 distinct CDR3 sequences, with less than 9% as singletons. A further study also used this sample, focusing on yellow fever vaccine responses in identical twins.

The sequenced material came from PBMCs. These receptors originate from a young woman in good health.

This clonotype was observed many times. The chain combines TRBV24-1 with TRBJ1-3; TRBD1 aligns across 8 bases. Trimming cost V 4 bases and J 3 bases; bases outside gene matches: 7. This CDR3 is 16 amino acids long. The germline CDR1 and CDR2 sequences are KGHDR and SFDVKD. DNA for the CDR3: TGTGCCACCAGTGACAAGACAGGGGTCTATGGAAACACCATATATTTT. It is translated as CATSDKTGVYGNTIYF.

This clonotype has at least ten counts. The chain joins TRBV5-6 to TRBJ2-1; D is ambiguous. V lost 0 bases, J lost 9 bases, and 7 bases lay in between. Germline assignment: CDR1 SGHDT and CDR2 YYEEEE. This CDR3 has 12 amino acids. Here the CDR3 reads CASSLVRIEQFF. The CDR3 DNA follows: TGTGCCAGCAGCTTGGTACGAATTGAGCAGTTCTTC. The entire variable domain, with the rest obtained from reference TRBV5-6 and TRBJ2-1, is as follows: DAGVTQSPTHLIKTRGQQVTLRCSPKSGHDTVSWYQQALGQGPQFIFQYYEEEERQRGNFPDRFSGHQFPNYSSELNVNALLLGDSALYLCASSLVRIEQFFGPGTRLTVL.

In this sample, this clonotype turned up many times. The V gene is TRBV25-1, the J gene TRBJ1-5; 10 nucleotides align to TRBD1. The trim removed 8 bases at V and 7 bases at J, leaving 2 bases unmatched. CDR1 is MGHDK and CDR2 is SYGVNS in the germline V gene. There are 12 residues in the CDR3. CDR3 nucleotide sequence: TGTGCCAGCCGGACAGGGGGACAGCCCCAGCATTTT. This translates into CASRTGGQPQHF.

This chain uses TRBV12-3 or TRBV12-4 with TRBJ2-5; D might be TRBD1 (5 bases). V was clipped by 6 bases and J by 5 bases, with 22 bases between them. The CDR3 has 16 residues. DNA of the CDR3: TGTGCCAGCAGCATCTATTCGGCAGGGTTCGGGGAGACCCAGTACTTC. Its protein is CASSIYSAGFGETQYF.

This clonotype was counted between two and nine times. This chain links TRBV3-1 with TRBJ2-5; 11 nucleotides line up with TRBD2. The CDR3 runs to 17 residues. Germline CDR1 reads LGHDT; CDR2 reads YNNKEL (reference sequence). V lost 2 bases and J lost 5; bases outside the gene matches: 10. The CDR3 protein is CASSQPTLAGVDETQYF. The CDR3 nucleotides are TGTGCCAGCAGCCAACCTACACTAGCGGGAGTGGATGAGACCCAGTACTTC.

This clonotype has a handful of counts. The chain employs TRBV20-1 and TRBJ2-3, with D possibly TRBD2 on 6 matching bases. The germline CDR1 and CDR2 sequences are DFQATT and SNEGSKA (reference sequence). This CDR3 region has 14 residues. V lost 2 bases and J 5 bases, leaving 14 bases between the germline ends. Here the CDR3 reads CSARKTPEGDTQYF. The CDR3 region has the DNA TGCAGTGCTAGAAAGACCCCGGAGGGAGATACGCAGTATTTT.

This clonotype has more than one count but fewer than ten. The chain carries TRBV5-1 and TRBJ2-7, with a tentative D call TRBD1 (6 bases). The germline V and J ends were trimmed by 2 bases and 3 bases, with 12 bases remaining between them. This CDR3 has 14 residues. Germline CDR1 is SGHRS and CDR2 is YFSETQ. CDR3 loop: CASSFLDSGYEQYV. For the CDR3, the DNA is TGCGCCAGCAGCTTTCTGGACAGCGGCTACGAGCAGTACGTC.

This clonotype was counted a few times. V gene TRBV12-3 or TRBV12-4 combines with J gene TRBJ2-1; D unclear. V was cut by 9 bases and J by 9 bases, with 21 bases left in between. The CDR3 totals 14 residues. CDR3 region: CASSPGALGSEQFF. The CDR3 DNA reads TGTGCCAGTTCCCCAGGAGCTTTGGGGTCTGAGCAGTTCTTC.

The DNA for the CDR3 is TGTGCCAGCAGCTTGGGTCCCGGGGGGGTTTACAATGAGCAGTTCTTC. This encodes CASSLGPGGVYNEQFF. The chain combines TRBV7-2 with TRBJ2-1; 8 bases are shared with TRBD2. Germline CDR1 reads SGHTA; CDR2 reads FQGNSA. V trimming: 3 bases; J trimming: 4 bases; junction bases outside the gene matches: 8. The CDR3 runs to 16 residues.

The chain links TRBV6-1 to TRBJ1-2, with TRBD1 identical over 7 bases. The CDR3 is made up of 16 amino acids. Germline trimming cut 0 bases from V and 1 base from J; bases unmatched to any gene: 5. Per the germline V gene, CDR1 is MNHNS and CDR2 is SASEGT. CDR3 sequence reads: CASSEALTGINYGYTF. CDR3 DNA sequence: TGTGCCAGCAGTGAAGCGCTGACAGGGATTAACTATGGCTACACCTTC.

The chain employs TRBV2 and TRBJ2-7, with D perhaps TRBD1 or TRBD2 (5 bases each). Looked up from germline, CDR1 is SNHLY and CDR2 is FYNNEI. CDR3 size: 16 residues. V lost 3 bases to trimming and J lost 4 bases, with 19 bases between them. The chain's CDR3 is CASSDTNWDLPYEQYV. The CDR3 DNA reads TGTGCCAGCAGTGATACAAACTGGGACCTTCCGTACGAGCAGTACGTC.

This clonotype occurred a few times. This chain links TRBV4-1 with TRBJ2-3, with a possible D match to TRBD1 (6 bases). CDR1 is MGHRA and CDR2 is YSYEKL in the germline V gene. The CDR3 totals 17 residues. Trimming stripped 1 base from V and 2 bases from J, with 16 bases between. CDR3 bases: TGCGCCAGCAGCCAAGGGTTCAGAGGGGGATCCACAGATACGCAGTATTTT. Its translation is CASSQGFRGGSTDTQYF.